Below, 25 T cell receptor beta chains from the same sample are listed, as sequenced in a study of T cell responses to AZD1222 COVID-19 vaccine. Only in-frame clones appear in the TCRdb table, and some are missing; sequencing was by immunoSEQ multiplex PCR. The data show hundreds of thousands of clones, roughly 91% seen once. The starting material was peripheral blood, obtained on day 0 of MenACWY control vaccination. The receptor source for this set is an adult in good health.

This clone occurred a few times. V is TRBV5-4 and J is TRBJ2-7; D call uncertain. CDR3 size: 12 residues. Germline CDR1 is SGHNT and CDR2 is YYREEE (reference sequence). The ends were cut back, 0 bases at V and 6 bases at J, with 7 bases in the middle. Here the CDR3 DNA reads TGTGCCAGCAGCTTGGTGGCTGGCGAGCAGTACTTC. Its protein is CASSLVAGEQYF.

V is TRBV4-1 and J is TRBJ1-2; D is possibly TRBD1 (5 bases). The CDR3 totals 16 residues. V lost 0 bases and J 1 base, leaving 12 bases between the germline ends. From germline, CDR1 is MGHRA and CDR2 YSYEKL. CDR3 sequence reads: CASSQDWPGSNYGYTF. In DNA form, the CDR3 reads TGCGCCAGCAGCCAAGACTGGCCAGGGAGTAACTATGGCTACACCTTC.

V is TRBV7-8 and J is TRBJ2-7; 10 bases are a match to TRBD2. Germline-derived CDR1 and CDR2 are SGHVS and FQNEAQ. After removal of 4 bases from V and 3 bases from J, the junction contained 6 bases not matched to a gene. This CDR3 region has 15 residues. CDR3 coding DNA: TGTGCCAGCAGCTACCTAGCGGGGGCCCTCTACGAGCAGTACTTC. This sequence encodes CASSYLAGALYEQYF.

This sequence joins TRBV19 and TRBJ1-1; the match to TRBD1 covers 10 bases. V shed 10 bases, J shed 3 bases, and the junction held 5 bases outside the gene matches. The germline V gene has CDR1 LNHDA and CDR2 SQIVND (reference sequence). This CDR3 has 13 amino acids. In DNA, the CDR3 is TGTGCCACCAGTGACAGGGGGCACACTGAAGCTTTCTTT. As protein: CATSDRGHTEAFF.

V and J are TRBV20-1 and TRBJ1-3; unclear D gene. This CDR3 contains 11 residues. Germline assignment: CDR1 DFQATT and CDR2 SNEGSKA (reference sequence). Trimming stripped 1 base from V and 9 bases from J, with 7 bases between. The CDR3 coding sequence is TGCAGTGCTAGAGGCAGCGGCACCATATATTTT. Translating it yields CSARGSGTIYF.

This clone was counted between two and nine times. V gene TRBV7-9 combines with J gene TRBJ1-5; D gene uncertain. The CDR3 has 13 amino acids. The V end was cut by 8 bases, the J end by 2 bases, with 10 bases between. Germline assignment: CDR1 SEHNR and CDR2 FQNEAQ (reference sequence). The CDR3 spells CASGQLGNQPQHF. CDR3 bases: TGTGCCAGCGGCCAACTCGGCAATCAGCCCCAGCATTTT. Full variable domain (rest looked up from reference TRBV7-9 and TRBJ1-5): DTGVSQNPRHKITKRGQNVTFRCDPISEHNRLYWYRQTLGQGPEFLTYFQNEAQLEKSRLLSDRFSAERPKGSFSTLEIQRTEQGDSAMYLCASGQLGNQPQHFGDGTRLSIL.

The genes are TRBV3-1 (or the pseudogene TRBV3-2) and TRBJ2-2, with D hard to call. The CDR3 totals 17 residues. Germline assignment: CDR1 LGHDT and CDR2 YNNKEL (reference sequence). V lost 1 base and J 4 bases, leaving 16 bases between the germline ends. Written as DNA, the CDR3 is TGTGCCAGCAGCCAAGTACCCTTGAGAGGTACCACCGGGGAGCTGTTTTTT. It encodes CASSQVPLRGTTGELFF.

This rearrangement joins TRBV5-1 to TRBJ1-6; D uncertain. This CDR3 spans 15 amino acids. V gave up 1 base and J gave up 4 bases, with 9 bases separating them. Per the germline V gene, CDR1 is SGHRS and CDR2 is YFSETQ. The CDR3 loop reads CASSLQGNYNSPLHF. CDR3 bases: TGCGCCAGCAGCTTGCAAGGAAATTATAATTCACCCCTCCACTTT.

Comment on this clone: This may be a read error, as it is one base from a much larger clone. Additional DNA sequences in this sample encode the identical CDR3. The rearrangement links TRBV30 to TRBJ1-5; D is uncertain. The germline V and J ends were trimmed by 0 bases and 0 bases, with 3 bases remaining between them. The CDR3 has 13 amino acids. Germline assignment: CDR1 GTSNPN and CDR2 SVGIG (reference sequence). Here the CDR3 reads CAWSVNSNQPQHF. CDR3 coding DNA: TGTGCCTGGAGTGTAAATAGCAATCAGCCCCAGCATTTT.

The chain recombines TRBV19 with TRBJ1-5; unclear D gene. Germline V gene sequence: CDR1 LNHDA, CDR2 SQIVND (reference sequence). Deletions cut 6 bases from V and 4 bases from J, with 16 bases between. The CDR3 contains 15 residues. The CDR3 DNA reads as TGTGCCAGTAGCCCCGACGGGAGGATTAATCAGCCCCAGCATTTT. It yields the protein CASSPDGRINQPQHF.

There are a few counts of this clone. J is TRBJ1-6 and V is TRBV7-2, with 7 positions matching TRBD1. The V segment lost 6 bases and the J segment 5 bases; nucleotides outside the gene matches: 7. Germline V gene sequence: CDR1 SGHTA, CDR2 FQGNSA. The CDR3 has 15 residues. CDR3 sequence (DNA): TGTGCCAGCAGGCCGGGACAGAAAAATAATTCACCCCTCCACTTT. This sequence encodes CASRPGQKNNSPLHF.

This clone was detected once. The rearrangement joins TRBV2 to TRBJ1-5, with unresolved D. V was pared by 2 bases and J by 1 base, with 12 bases between. The CDR3 spans 16 residues. Germline CDR1 is SNHLY and CDR2 is FYNNEI. The CDR3 loop reads CASSEYNGLSNQPQHF. CDR3 DNA sequence: TGTGCCAGCAGTGAATACAACGGATTGAGCAATCAGCCCCAGCATTTT.

This rearrangement joins TRBV5-1 to TRBJ2-1; 9 bases are shared with TRBD1. With 2 bases clipped from V and 7 bases from J, the junction kept 10 bases outside the gene matches. Germline lookup yields CDR1 SGHRS and CDR2 YFSETQ. The CDR3 extends over 16 amino acids. The CDR3 DNA sequence: TGCGCCAGCAGCTTAGGTGGGACAGGGTTTGGGAATGAGCAGTTCTTC. Amino acids: CASSLGGTGFGNEQFF.

The chain combines TRBV28 with TRBJ2-1; TRBD2 aligns across 8 bases. The CDR3 has 15 amino acids. Germline V gene data show CDR1 as MDHEN and CDR2 as SYDVKM. V was pared by 1 base and J by 6 bases, with 5 bases of the junction left unmatched. The CDR3 coding sequence is TGTGCCAGCAGTTTATCGAGCGGGGGCCGCAATGAGCAGTTCTTC. It encodes CASSLSSGGRNEQFF.

The chain carries TRBV6-5 and TRBJ2-5, with D tentatively TRBD1 (6 bases). With 6 bases removed from V and 6 bases from J, the gap between germline ends came to 17 bases. The CDR3 extends over 14 amino acids. The germline V gene has CDR1 MNHEY and CDR2 SVGAGI. The CDR3 loop reads CASRIGQGSKTQYF. CDR3 in DNA: TGTGCCAGCAGAATTGGGCAGGGGTCCAAGACCCAGTACTTC.

V is TRBV18 and J is TRBJ1-1; D not resolved. Trimming left V 0 bases short and J 5 bases short, with 7 bases between. This CDR3 has 13 amino acids. The germline V gene has CDR1 KGHSH and CDR2 LQKENI. The CDR3 loop reads CASSPPLGTEAFF. As DNA, the CDR3 is TGTGCCAGCTCACCACCGCTGGGGACTGAAGCTTTCTTT.

V is TRBV11-2 and J is TRBJ1-1; D is uncertain. Germline V gene sequence: CDR1 SGHAT, CDR2 FQNNGV. This CDR3 has 15 residues. Here the CDR3 reads CATGWSNSVNTEAFF. The CDR3, as DNA: TGTGCGACGGGGTGGAGTAATTCGGTGAACACTGAAGCTTTCTTT.

The chain uses TRBV14 and TRBJ1-2, with 8 bases lining up with TRBD1. The CDR3 spans 15 residues. The germline V gene has CDR1 SGHDN and CDR2 FVKESK. The ends lost 2 bases at V and 4 bases at J; junction bases unmatched: 6. CDR3 region: CASSQRTGSIYGYTF. CDR3 DNA: TGTGCCAGCAGCCAAAGGACAGGGAGTATCTATGGCTACACCTTC. Looking up the rest from reference TRBV14 and TRBJ1-2 gives the full variable domain: EAGVTQFPSHSVIEKGQTVTLRCDPISGHDNLYWYRRVMGKEIKFLLHFVKESKQDESGMPNNRFLAERTGGTYSTLKVQPAELEDSGVYFCASSQRTGSIYGYTFGSGTRLTVV.

This chain joins TRBV2 and TRBJ1-2; D gene uncertain. Per the germline V gene, CDR1 is SNHLY and CDR2 is FYNNEI. Trimming stripped 6 bases from V and 7 bases from J, with 18 bases between. The CDR3 consists of 14 residues. The CDR3 here is CASRPTSAPGGYTF. DNA for the CDR3: TGTGCCAGCAGACCCACATCAGCCCCGGGTGGCTACACCTTC.

The J gene is TRBJ1-2, the V gene TRBV28; TRBD1 agrees at 10 bases. Germline CDR1 MDHEN, CDR2 SYDVKM. V shed 1 base, J shed 7 bases, and the junction held 6 bases outside the gene matches. This CDR3 spans 15 amino acids. Here the CDR3 DNA reads TGTGCCAGCAGTTTATACGGGACAGGGGAGGGTGGCTACACCTTC. This translates into CASSLYGTGEGGYTF.

This clone was seen just once. V gene TRBV4-1 combines with J gene TRBJ2-3; D not certain. This CDR3 has 13 residues. Germline assignment: CDR1 MGHRA and CDR2 YSYEKL. V lost 7 bases and J 0 bases, leaving 8 bases between the germline ends. The CDR3 reads CASNSHSTDTQYF. DNA of the CDR3: TGCGCCAGCAATTCCCACAGCACAGATACGCAGTATTTT.

The chain is built from TRBV5-5 and TRBJ2-7, with D maybe TRBD2 (6 bases). Germline V gene sequence: CDR1 SGHKS, CDR2 YYEKEE (reference sequence). Trimming removed 6 bases from V and 5 bases from J, with 6 bases in between. CDR3 length equals 10 residues. DNA of the CDR3: TGTGCCAGCACGGGGGACGAGCAGTACTTC. It codes for CASTGDEQYF.

The gene calls are TRBV18 and TRBJ1-4, with D perhaps TRBD1 (6 bases). Germline V CDR1 and CDR2: KGHSH, LQKENI. The CDR3 consists of 15 residues. V lost 5 bases and J 8 bases, leaving 18 bases between the germline ends. CDR3: CASSFYRDAGEKLFF. Here the CDR3 DNA reads TGTGCCAGCTCATTCTACAGGGATGCTGGGGAAAAACTGTTTTTT.

In nucleotides, the CDR3 is TGTGCCAGCAGTTACTCGGTTGGAGGAGAAGCAAACACCATATATTTT. Protein: CASSYSVGGEANTIYF. V and J are TRBV6-5 and TRBJ1-3; D remains unclear. V gave up 0 bases and J gave up 6 bases, with 15 bases separating them. Germline V gene lookup returns CDR1 MNHEY and CDR2 SVGAGI. CDR3 length equals 16 residues.

The J gene is TRBJ2-2, the V gene TRBV18; D is possibly TRBD1 (5 bases). This CDR3 region has 16 residues. Trimming stripped 1 base from V and 3 bases from J, with 12 bases between. Germline CDR1 reads KGHSH; CDR2 reads LQKENI. The chain's CDR3 is CASSPLQGGDTGELFF. DNA of the CDR3: TGTGCCAGCTCACCACTCCAGGGTGGCGACACCGGGGAGCTGTTTTTT.